This paragraph covers one T cell receptor beta chain sequence. Its target is not known. The sample comes from a study of cytomegalovirus exposure and HLA in healthy donors. Assay: immunoSEQ multiplex PCR; the TCRdb copy retains only in-frame clones and omits some. Of about 200,000 clones detected, about 81% appear once; the ten largest clones hold less than 1.5%. The donors belonged to the roughly 120-subject validation cohort, separate from the roughly 650-subject first cohort. Study-level findings and limits: The study put some 150 TCR beta chains on its list as cytomegalovirus-associated. Researchers reported that a few CMV-associated chains were confirmed in vitro as CMV antigen-specific.

The CDR3 loop spans 14 amino acids. Germline V CDR1 and CDR2: KGHSH, LQKENI. Trimming left V 3 bases short and J 4 bases short, with 13 bases between. Material: PBMCs. The clonotype comes from a woman in her thirties in good health and CMV-seronegative. The chain has TRBV18 and TRBJ2-7; weak D call: TRBD1 (5 bases). CDR3 amino acids: CASSPEQAGYEQYF. CDR3 nucleotide sequence: TGTGCCAGCTCACCTGAACAGGCCGGTTACGAGCAGTACTTC. Using reference TRBV18 and TRBJ2-7 for the parts outside the CDR3, the full variable domain is NAGVMQNPRHLVRRRGQEARLRCSPMKGHSHVYWYRQLPEEGLKFMVYLQKENIIDESGMPKERFSAEFPKEGPSILRIQQVVRGDSAAYFCASSPEQAGYEQYFGPGTRLTVT.